The clone carrying this TCR beta chain came up a few times. J lost 7 bases, V lost 7 bases, and 9 bases had no gene match. The CDR3 sequence is 15 residues long. Via MiXCR, TCRdb re-called the RT-PCR reads, giving one row per CDR3 protein. The table lists about 570,000 distinct CDR3 sequences, 11% of them singletons. The record originates from a study of response to subunit inactivated influenza vaccine. These data also formed part of another study, on T cells expressing NK-cell markers. This second study notes: A 5'RACE template switching approach incorporating UMIs was used to make TCR beta cDNA. HCMV serostatus: seven of eight sequenced donors positive, one negative. Alpha-beta TCR T cells were the sole sorting target in several experiments, owing to an anti-gamma-delta TCR antibody. In roughly six donors, dominant CD3+CD56+NKG2C+ clonotypes ranked among the top 10 CD8+ clonotypes.

Sequences were derived from PBMCs from blood, sampled on the day of vaccination. V and J are TRBV12-3 or TRBV12-4 and TRBJ2-2; the match to TRBD2 covers 10 bases. The TCR sequence derives from a middle-aged man who received an inactivated influenza vaccine. The CDR3 is CASNRASGGNGELFF. The CDR3 DNA reads TGTGCCAGCAATAGGGCTAGCGGGGGCAACGGGGAGCTGTTTTTT.